A single sample is the source of the 22 T cell receptor beta chains below, sequenced in a study of cytotoxic CD8 clonotypes in ibrutinib-treated CLL. The method was immunoSEQ multiplex PCR; TCRdb's version includes in-frame clones alone and lacks a portion of them. The profile shows some 200,000 clones, just under 80% of them singletons. Source: PBMCs, taken after 12 months of ibrutinib treatment. These receptors were taken from a human donor with chronic lymphocytic leukemia.

CDR3 DNA: TGTGCCAGCAGGGGGGGACAGACCCTGCCCTACGAGCAGTACTTC. This codes for CASRGGQTLPYEQYF. The rearrangement links TRBV5-5 to TRBJ2-7; TRBD1 is a possible D gene (7 bases). The CDR3 spans 15 residues. Germline V gene data show CDR1 as SGHKS and CDR2 as YYEKEE (reference sequence). The V end was cut by 5 bases, the J end by 2 bases, with 17 bases between.

This clone has a single count. J is TRBJ2-7 and V is TRBV28, with D perhaps assigned TRBD1 or TRBD2 (5 bases each). Trimming pared 11 bases from V and 6 bases from J, leaving 17 bases between. The CDR3 consists of 12 residues. CDR1 MDHEN and CDR2 SYDVKM come from the germline V gene. CDR3 in DNA: TGTGCCTCGGGGAACAGGCGGAGCGAGCAGTACTTC. Its translation: CASGNRRSEQYF.

The chain uses TRBV10-3 and TRBJ2-4; no clear D. The CDR3 is 20 residues long. Germline loops: CDR1 ENHRY, CDR2 SYGVKD. Trimming left V 3 bases short and J 0 bases short, with 24 bases between. CDR3 in DNA: TGTGCCATCAGTGATGAGGTTATTAGGTCGGTGAATCTAGCCAAAAACATTCAGTACTTC. Protein sequence: CAISDEVIRSVNLAKNIQYF.

The chain couples TRBV7-9 to TRBJ1-2; perhaps TRBD1 as D (5 bases). Germline loops: CDR1 SEHNR, CDR2 FQNEAQ (reference sequence). Trimming left V 4 bases short and J 3 bases short, with 15 bases between. The CDR3 is made up of 15 amino acids. CDR3 protein: CASSYPEKGHYGYTF. In DNA, the CDR3 is TGTGCCAGCAGCTACCCGGAGAAGGGACACTATGGCTACACCTTC.

The chain combines TRBV4-1 with TRBJ2-3; no reliable D call. The CDR3 has 14 amino acids. Germline V gives CDR1 MGHRA, CDR2 YSYEKL. The V and J ends lost 0 bases and 2 bases respectively, with 6 bases between them. CDR3 sequence (DNA): TGCGCCAGCAGCCAAGATCCGTACACAGATACGCAGTATTTT. It translates to CASSQDPYTDTQYF.

V and J are TRBV27 and TRBJ1-2; D unclear. This CDR3 comprises 13 residues. Deletions cut 3 bases from V and 6 bases from J, with 11 bases between. Germline V lookup: CDR1 MNHEY, CDR2 SMNVEV (reference sequence). The DNA for the CDR3 is TGTGCCAGCAGTTTTCGGCAGGAAAATGGCTACACCTTC. Amino acid sequence: CASSFRQENGYTF.

The chain's CDR3 is CASSEALRETQYF. CDR3 in DNA: TGTGCCAGCAGTGAAGCGCTTCGGGAGACCCAGTACTTC. This chain joins TRBV6-1 and TRBJ2-5; D unclear. Germline values: CDR1 MNHNS, CDR2 SASEGT. The germline V and J ends were trimmed by 0 bases and 5 bases, with 7 bases remaining between them. The CDR3 has 13 amino acids.

The rearrangement joins TRBV27 to TRBJ1-5; 8 bases are a match to TRBD1. CDR1 is MNHEY and CDR2 is SMNVEV in the germline V gene (reference sequence). The CDR3 consists of 14 residues. Germline trimming cut 5 bases from V and 5 bases from J; bases unmatched to any gene: 5. The CDR3 DNA sequence: TGTGCCAGCAGTCCCCGGACAGGGTATCAGCCCCAGCATTTT. Translated: CASSPRTGYQPQHF.

The V gene is TRBV5-1, the J gene TRBJ1-5, with a possible D match to TRBD1 (6 bases). The CDR3 loop spans 15 amino acids. The ends were cut back, 4 bases at V and 5 bases at J, with 16 bases in the middle. Looked up from germline, CDR1 is SGHRS and CDR2 is YFSETQ. The CDR3 reads CASSPEGGGYQPQHF. The CDR3 DNA follows: TGCGCCAGCAGCCCCGAGGGGGGGGGCTATCAGCCCCAGCATTTT.

This chain uses TRBV5-6 with TRBJ2-5; 10 bases match TRBD2. Looked up from germline, CDR1 is SGHDT and CDR2 is YYEEEE. The CDR3 has 15 amino acids. The V segment lost 0 bases and the J segment 3 bases; nucleotides outside the gene matches: 2. CDR3 residues: CASSLAGTSEETQYF. The DNA of the CDR3 is TGTGCCAGCAGCTTGGCCGGGACTAGCGAAGAGACCCAGTACTTC.

The table lists this clone with a few counts. The chain combines TRBV7-9 with TRBJ2-2; possibly TRBD1 for D (6 bases). Germline V gives CDR1 SEHNR, CDR2 FQNEAQ (reference sequence). Trimming pared 2 bases from V and 2 bases from J, leaving 9 bases between. The CDR3 has 15 amino acids. In nucleotides, the CDR3 is TGTGCCAGCAGCTTAAGGACAGCAAACACCGGGGAGCTGTTTTTT. Protein product: CASSLRTANTGELFF.

The chain carries TRBV7-8 and TRBJ2-7; possible D gene TRBD1, 6 bases. The CDR3 totals 14 residues. The germline V and J ends were trimmed by 2 bases and 2 bases, with 10 bases remaining between them. CDR1 and CDR2 (germline): SGHVS, FQNEAQ. CDR3 sequence reads: CASSLSGATYEQYF. In nucleotides, the CDR3 is TGTGCCAGCAGCTTATCAGGGGCCACCTACGAGCAGTACTTC.

This chain uses TRBV21-1 with TRBJ2-7; the DNA was not used to check the table's D call, TRBD1. TRBV21-1 is reported as a pseudogene. This CDR3 is built from 9 residues. The CDR3 here is CARPGEQYF. CDR3 coding DNA: TGTGCCAGGCCAGGCGAGCAGTACTTC.

This clone was detected only a few times. Here the CDR3 DNA reads TGTGCCAGCGGGGTTACAGGGCCCTACTATGGCTACACCTTC. As protein: CASGVTGPYYGYTF. The chain combines TRBV27 with TRBJ1-2, with a weak D call TRBD1 (6 bases). This CDR3 has 14 amino acids. CDR1 and CDR2 (germline): MNHEY, SMNVEV (reference sequence). Trimming pared 8 bases from V and 3 bases from J, leaving 16 bases between.

This chain links TRBV7-3 with TRBJ2-3; the D gene is possibly TRBD2 (5 bases). The germline CDR1 and CDR2 sequences are SGHTA and FQGTGA. With 5 bases removed from V and 3 bases from J, the gap between germline ends came to 12 bases. The CDR3 length is 14 residues. The CDR3 reads CASSPDEGTDTQYF. DNA of the CDR3: TGTGCCAGCAGCCCCGATGAGGGTACAGATACGCAGTATTTT. Drawing the rest from reference TRBV7-3 and TRBJ2-3, the complete variable domain is GAGVSQTPSNKVTEKGKYVELRCDPISGHTALYWYRQSLGQGPEFLIYFQGTGAADDSGLPNDRFFAVRPEGSVSTLKIQRTERGDSAVYLCASSPDEGTDTQYFGPGTRLTVL.

The CDR3 sequence: CASSQISDSGELFF. CDR3 DNA: TGTGCCAGCAGCCAAATATCGGACTCCGGGGAGCTGTTTTTT. This chain uses TRBV4-2 with TRBJ2-2; D might be TRBD2 (5 bases). The V gene's germline CDR1 is LGHNA and CDR2 YNFKEQ. The CDR3 sequence is 14 residues long. V was shortened by 2 bases and J by 6 bases, with 10 bases between the two germline ends.

The chain recombines TRBV28 with TRBJ2-1, with 9 bases matching TRBD2. CDR1 and CDR2 (germline): MDHEN, SYDVKM. With 1 base clipped from V and 7 bases from J, the junction kept 8 bases outside the gene matches. CDR3 size: 16 residues. For the CDR3, the DNA is TGTGCCAGCAGTTTATCGGGTAGCGGGAGTAGTAATGAGCAGTTCTTC. Translating it yields CASSLSGSGSSNEQFF.

The chain uses TRBV19 and TRBJ2-2; possible D gene TRBD1, 6 bases. Between the trimmed V and J ends, which lost 6 bases and 7 bases, there was a span of 18 bases. This CDR3 has 15 residues. Per the germline V gene, CDR1 is LNHDA and CDR2 is SQIVND (reference sequence). This chain's CDR3 is CASRLQGRKGGELFF. As DNA, the CDR3 is TGTGCCAGTAGACTACAGGGCAGGAAAGGCGGGGAGCTGTTTTTT. Drawing the rest from reference TRBV19 and TRBJ2-2, the complete variable domain is DGGITQSPKYLFRKEGQNVTLSCEQNLNHDAMYWYRQDPGQGLRLIYYSQIVNDFQKGDIAEGYSVSREKKESFPLTVTSAQKNPTAFYLCASRLQGRKGGELFFGEGSRLTVL.

The chain combines TRBV5-1 with TRBJ2-3; possible D gene TRBD2, 5 bases. The CDR3 is 14 amino acids. Looked up from germline, CDR1 is SGHRS and CDR2 is YFSETQ. The ends were cut back, 2 bases at V and 0 bases at J, with 7 bases in the middle. The CDR3 sequence is CASSLGGSTDTQYF. CDR3 in DNA: TGCGCCAGCAGCTTAGGAGGTAGCACAGATACGCAGTATTTT.

The chain recombines TRBV11-2 with TRBJ2-1; 12 nucleotides match TRBD2. V shed 5 bases, J shed 4 bases, and the junction held 6 bases outside the gene matches. Germline V gene lookup returns CDR1 SGHAT and CDR2 FQNNGV. This CDR3 is built from 16 residues. The CDR3 loop is CASSQETSGSYNEQFF. The CDR3 DNA sequence: TGTGCCAGCAGCCAAGAGACTAGCGGGAGTTACAATGAGCAGTTCTTC. The full variable domain, with the rest looked up from reference TRBV11-2 and TRBJ2-1, is EAGVAQSPRYKIIEKRQSVAFWCNPISGHATLYWYQQILGQGPKLLIQFQNNGVVDDSQLPKDRFSAERLKGVDSTLKIQPAKLEDSAVYLCASSQETSGSYNEQFFGPGTRLTVL.

Only a few counts were recorded for this clone. The chain employs TRBV7-2 and TRBJ2-3, with D uncertain. CDR3 length: 12 residues. Trimming pared 5 bases from V and 6 bases from J, leaving 9 bases between. The germline V gene has CDR1 SGHTA and CDR2 FQGNSA. The CDR3 DNA sequence: TGTGCCAGCAGCCGATATATGGATACGCAGTATTTT. Residues: CASSRYMDTQYF. The complete variable domain, with remaining parts taken from reference TRBV7-2 and TRBJ2-3, reads GAGVSQSPSNKVTEKGKDVELRCDPISGHTALYWYRQSLGQGLEFLIYFQGNSAPDKSGLPSDRFSAERTGGSVSTLTIQRTQQEDSAVYLCASSRYMDTQYFGPGTRLTVL.

In this sample, this clone turned up a few times. The rearrangement joins TRBV25-1 to TRBJ2-1, with a weak D call TRBD2 (6 bases). Trimming left V 2 bases short and J 4 bases short, with 9 bases between. CDR1 is MGHDK and CDR2 is SYGVNS in the germline V gene. The CDR3 sequence is 14 residues long. CDR3 sequence (DNA): TGTGCCAGCAGTGAAGGGGGGTCGTACAATGAGCAGTTCTTC. This codes for CASSEGGSYNEQFF.